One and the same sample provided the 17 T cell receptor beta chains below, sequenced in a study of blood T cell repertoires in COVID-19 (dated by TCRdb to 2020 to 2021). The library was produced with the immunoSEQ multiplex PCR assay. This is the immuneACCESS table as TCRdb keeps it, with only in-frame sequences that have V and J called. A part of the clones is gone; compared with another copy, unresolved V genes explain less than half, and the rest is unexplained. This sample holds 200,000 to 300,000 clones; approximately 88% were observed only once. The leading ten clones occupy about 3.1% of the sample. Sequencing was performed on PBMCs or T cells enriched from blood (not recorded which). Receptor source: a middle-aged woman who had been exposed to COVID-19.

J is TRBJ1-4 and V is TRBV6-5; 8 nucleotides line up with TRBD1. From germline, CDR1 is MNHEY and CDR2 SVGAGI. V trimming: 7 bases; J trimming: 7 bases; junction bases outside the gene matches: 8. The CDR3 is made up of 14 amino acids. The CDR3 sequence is CASIAGQGFEKLFF. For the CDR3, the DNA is TGTGCCAGCATTGCCGGACAGGGTTTTGAAAAACTGTTTTTT.

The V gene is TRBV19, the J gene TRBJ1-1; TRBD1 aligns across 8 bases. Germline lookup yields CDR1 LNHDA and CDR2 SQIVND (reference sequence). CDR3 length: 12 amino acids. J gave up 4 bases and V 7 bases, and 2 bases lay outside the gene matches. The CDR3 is CASNQGATEAFF. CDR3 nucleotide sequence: TGTGCCAGTAATCAGGGGGCCACTGAAGCTTTCTTT.

The CDR3 here is CASSQDRDRLTTNEKLFF. CDR3 sequence (DNA): TGCGCCAGCAGCCAAGATCGGGACAGGCTAACAACTAATGAAAAACTGTTTTTT. The chain has TRBV4-1 and TRBJ1-4, with 8 bases fitting TRBD1. The CDR3 runs 18 residues. Losses at the gene ends were 0 bases for V and 0 bases for J; bases not matched to a gene: 6. Germline lookup yields CDR1 MGHRA and CDR2 YSYEKL.

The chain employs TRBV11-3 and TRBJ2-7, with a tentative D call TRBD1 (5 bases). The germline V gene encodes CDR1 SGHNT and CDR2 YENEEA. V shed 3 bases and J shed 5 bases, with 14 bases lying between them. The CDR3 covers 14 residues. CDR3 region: CASSLGRSSNEQYF. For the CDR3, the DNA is TGTGCCAGCAGCTTGGGGCGGTCCTCGAACGAGCAGTACTTC.

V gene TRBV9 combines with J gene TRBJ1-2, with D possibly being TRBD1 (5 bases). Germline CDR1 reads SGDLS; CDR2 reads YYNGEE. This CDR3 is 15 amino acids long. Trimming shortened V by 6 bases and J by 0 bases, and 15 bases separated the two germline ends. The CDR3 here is CASTLQGSPNYGYTF. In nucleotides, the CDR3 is TGTGCCAGCACCCTCCAGGGAAGCCCTAACTATGGCTACACCTTC.

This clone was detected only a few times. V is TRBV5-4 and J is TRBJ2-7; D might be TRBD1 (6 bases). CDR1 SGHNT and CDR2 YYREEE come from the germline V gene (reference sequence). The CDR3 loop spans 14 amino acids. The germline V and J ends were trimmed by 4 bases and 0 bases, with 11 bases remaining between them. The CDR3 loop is CASSPGQASYEQYF. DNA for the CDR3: TGTGCCAGCAGCCCGGGACAAGCCTCCTACGAGCAGTACTTC.

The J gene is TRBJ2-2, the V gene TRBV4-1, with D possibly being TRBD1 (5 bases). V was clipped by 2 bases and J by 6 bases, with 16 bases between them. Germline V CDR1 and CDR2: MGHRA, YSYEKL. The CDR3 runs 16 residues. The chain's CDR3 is CASSQSAQGIAGELFF. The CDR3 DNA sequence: TGCGCCAGCAGCCAATCTGCTCAGGGTATCGCCGGGGAGCTGTTTTTT.

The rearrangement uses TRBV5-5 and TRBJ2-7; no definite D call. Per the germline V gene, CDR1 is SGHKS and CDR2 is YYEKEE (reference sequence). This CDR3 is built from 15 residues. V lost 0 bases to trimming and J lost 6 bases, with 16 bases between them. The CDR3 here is CASSLDLPPIFEQYF. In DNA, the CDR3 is TGTGCCAGCAGCTTGGACTTACCCCCGATTTTCGAGCAGTACTTC.

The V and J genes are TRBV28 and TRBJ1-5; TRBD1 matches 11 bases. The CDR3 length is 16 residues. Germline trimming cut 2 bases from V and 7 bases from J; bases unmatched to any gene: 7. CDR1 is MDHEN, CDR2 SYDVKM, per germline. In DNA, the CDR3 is TGTGCCAGCAGTTTAGGACAGGGGGCATCAGGACAGCCCCAGCATTTT. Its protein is CASSLGQGASGQPQHF. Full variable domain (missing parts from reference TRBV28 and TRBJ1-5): DVKVTQSSRYLVKRTGEKVFLECVQDMDHENMFWYRQDPGLGLRLIYFSYDVKMKEKGDIPEGYSVSREKKERFSLILESASTNQTSMYLCASSLGQGASGQPQHFGDGTRLSIL.

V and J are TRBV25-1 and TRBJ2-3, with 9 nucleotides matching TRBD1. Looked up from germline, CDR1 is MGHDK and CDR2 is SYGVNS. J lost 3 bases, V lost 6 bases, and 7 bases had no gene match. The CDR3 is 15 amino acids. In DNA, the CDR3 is TGTGCCAGCAGCCGCGGGACAGGGTGGACAGATACGCAGTATTTT. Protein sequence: CASSRGTGWTDTQYF.

The CDR3 DNA sequence: TGTGCCAGCAGCCTAGGGACAGGGATGTTTCAGCCCCAGCATTTT. Translated: CASSLGTGMFQPQHF. The gene calls are TRBV28 and TRBJ1-5; 9 bases align to TRBD1. Germline CDR1 and CDR2: MDHEN and SYDVKM. V trimming: 6 bases; J trimming: 6 bases; junction bases outside the gene matches: 9. The CDR3 spans 15 residues.

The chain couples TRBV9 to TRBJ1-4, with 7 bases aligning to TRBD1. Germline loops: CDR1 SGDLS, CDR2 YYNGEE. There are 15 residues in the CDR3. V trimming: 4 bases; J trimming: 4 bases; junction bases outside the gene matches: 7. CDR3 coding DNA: TGTGCCAGCAGCCCGACGGACAGGAATAATGAAAAACTGTTTTTT. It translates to CASSPTDRNNEKLFF.

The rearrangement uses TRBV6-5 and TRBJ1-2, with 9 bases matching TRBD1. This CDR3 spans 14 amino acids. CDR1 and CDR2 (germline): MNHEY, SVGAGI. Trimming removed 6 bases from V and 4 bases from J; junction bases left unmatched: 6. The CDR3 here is CASRQGALGYGYTF. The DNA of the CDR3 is TGTGCCAGCAGACAGGGGGCATTGGGCTATGGCTACACCTTC.

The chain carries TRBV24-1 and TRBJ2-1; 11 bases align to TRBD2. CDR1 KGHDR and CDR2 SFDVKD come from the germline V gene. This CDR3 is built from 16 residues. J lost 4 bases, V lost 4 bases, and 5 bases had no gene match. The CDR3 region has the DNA TGTGCCACCAGTGACTCTAGGACTAGCGGGTACAATGAGCAGTTCTTC. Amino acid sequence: CATSDSRTSGYNEQFF.

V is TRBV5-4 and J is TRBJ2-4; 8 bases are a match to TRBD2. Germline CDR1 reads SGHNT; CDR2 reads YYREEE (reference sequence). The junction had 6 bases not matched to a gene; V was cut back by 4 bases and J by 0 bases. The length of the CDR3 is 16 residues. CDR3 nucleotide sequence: TGTGCCAGCAGCGTCGGGAGGGAACCAGCCAAAAACATTCAGTACTTC. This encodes CASSVGREPAKNIQYF.

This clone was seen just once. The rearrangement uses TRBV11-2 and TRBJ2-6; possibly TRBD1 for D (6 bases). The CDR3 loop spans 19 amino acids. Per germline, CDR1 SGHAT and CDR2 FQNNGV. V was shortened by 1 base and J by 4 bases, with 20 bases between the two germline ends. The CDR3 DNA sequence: TGTGCCAGCAGCTTAGGCTTAGGACAGCCCGGGGTGGGGGCCAACGTCCTGACTTTC. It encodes CASSLGLGQPGVGANVLTF. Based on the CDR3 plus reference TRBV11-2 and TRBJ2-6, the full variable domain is EAGVAQSPRYKIIEKRQSVAFWCNPISGHATLYWYQQILGQGPKLLIQFQNNGVVDDSQLPKDRFSAERLKGVDSTLKIQPAKLEDSAVYLCASSLGLGQPGVGANVLTFGAGSRLTVL.

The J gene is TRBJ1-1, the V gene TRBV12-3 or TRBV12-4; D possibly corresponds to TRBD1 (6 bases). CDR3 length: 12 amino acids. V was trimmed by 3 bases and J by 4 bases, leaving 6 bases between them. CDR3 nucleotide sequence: TGTGCCAGCAGTTTCAGGGGCACTGAAGCTTTCTTT. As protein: CASSFRGTEAFF.